The source of this T cell receptor beta chain is a study of T-cell reconstitution after alpha-beta-depleted transplantation in children. Molecular barcoding with unique molecular identifiers was used for the TCRbeta library. Using its own MiXCR run on the PCR reads, TCRdb lists one record per CDR3 protein. In the table there are about 440,000 distinct CDR3 sequences, around 46% of which are singletons. This clonotype was counted once. This CDR3 region has 16 residues. Germline V gene lookup returns CDR1 DFQATT and CDR2 SNEGSKA (reference sequence). Trimming cost V 1 base and J 0 bases; bases outside gene matches: 5.

The sample here was PBMCs, taken before TCRalphabeta/CD19-depleted stem cell transplant. This chain uses TRBV20-1 with TRBJ2-2; TRBD2 matches 7 bases. This TCR derives from a girl aged 2 to 10 with aplastic anemia, due to receive a stem cell transplant. CDR3 nucleotide sequence: TGCAGTGCTAGAGGGGAAGCGGGGACGAACACCGGGGAGCTGTTTTTT. This codes for CSARGEAGTNTGELFF.